These 15 T cell receptor beta chains share one sample of origin, sequenced in a study of naive and memory T cell subsets. General observations from the study: Possibly reflecting memory cells re-expressing CD45RA, a few larger clonotypes occurred in naive repertoires, especially CD8.

Antigen specificity for these receptors is unknown. Two oligonucleotides, mixed equimolar, formed the beta constant-region primer covering TRBC1 and TRBC2. Ligated cDNA was amplified by four rounds of PCR with nested alpha and beta constant-region primers and SP2. In TCRdb, the UMI-ligation and nested PCR reads were re-called with MiXCR into one record per CDR3 protein. Among 85,000 to 130,000 distinct CDR3 sequences listed, roughly 15% were seen once. The sequencing input was naive CD8+ T cells from blood. Receptors originate from a human donor in good health.

V usage is TRBV12-3 or TRBV12-4 and J usage is TRBJ1-6; no reliable D call. The CDR3 spans 14 residues. Trimming stripped 6 bases from V and 1 base from J, with 7 bases between. CDR3 in DNA: TGTGCCAGCAGCACACGGTCCTATAATTCACCCCTCCACTTT. It specifies CASSTRSYNSPLHF.

CDR3 amino acids: CASSLYYSNQPQHF. The CDR3 DNA follows: TGTGCCAGCAGTTTGTACTATAGCAATCAGCCCCAGCATTTT. The chain uses TRBV27 and TRBJ1-5; D unresolved. This CDR3 has 14 residues. Germline loops: CDR1 MNHEY, CDR2 SMNVEV (reference sequence). Trimming pared 3 bases from V and 0 bases from J, leaving 6 bases between.

The sample holds a few counts of this clonotype. The V call is TRBV4-2, the J call TRBJ2-3, with 7 nucleotides matching TRBD2. The CDR3 covers 15 residues. J lost 2 bases, V lost 1 base, and 3 bases had no gene match. CDR1 is LGHNA and CDR2 is YNFKEQ in the germline V gene. CDR3 DNA: TGTGCCAGCAGCCAAGGGGGACTACCCACAGATACGCAGTATTTT. Translating it yields CASSQGGLPTDTQYF.

The rearrangement joins TRBV6-5 to TRBJ1-4; 8 bases are shared with TRBD1. Trimming removed 5 bases from V and 7 bases from J; junction bases left unmatched: 9. Per the germline V gene, CDR1 is MNHEY and CDR2 is SVGAGI. The CDR3 has 15 amino acids. CDR3 sequence: CASSIQGAGSEKLFF. CDR3 sequence (DNA): TGTGCCAGCAGTATTCAGGGGGCAGGCAGTGAAAAACTGTTTTTT.

V usage is TRBV7-9 and J usage is TRBJ1-2; D gene uncertain. Germline V CDR1 and CDR2: SEHNR, FQNEAQ (reference sequence). With 2 bases removed from V and 11 bases from J, the gap between germline ends came to 12 bases. The CDR3 extends over 12 amino acids. CDR3 amino acids: CASSLYLAGYTF. CDR3 in DNA: TGTGCCAGCAGCTTATATTTAGCGGGGTACACCTTC. Full variable domain (rest looked up from reference TRBV7-9 and TRBJ1-2): DTGVSQNPRHKITKRGQNVTFRCDPISEHNRLYWYRQTLGQGPEFLTYFQNEAQLEKSRLLSDRFSAERPKGSFSTLEIQRTEQGDSAMYLCASSLYLAGYTFGSGTRLTVV.

This clonotype appeared many times. The V call is TRBV19, the J call TRBJ2-1; 7 nucleotides match TRBD2. Germline CDR1 is LNHDA and CDR2 is SQIVND (reference sequence). V lost 0 bases, J lost 0 bases, and 8 bases stayed unmatched. This CDR3 has 18 residues. In nucleotides, the CDR3 is TGTGCCAGTAGTATAGATCCCCTTCCGGGGGGCTCCTACAATGAGCAGTTCTTC. Translated, it gives CASSIDPLPGGSYNEQFF.

In this sample, this clonotype turned up a few times. The chain combines TRBV4-3 with TRBJ1-1; 7 bases line up with TRBD1. CDR3 length: 15 amino acids. CDR1 is LGHNA, CDR2 YSLEER, per germline. V gave up 0 bases and J gave up 3 bases; unmatched junction bases: 4. The CDR3 region is CASSQDWQGDTEAFF. The CDR3, as DNA: TGCGCCAGCAGCCAAGACTGGCAGGGGGACACTGAAGCTTTCTTT.

The chain recombines TRBV28 with TRBJ2-2; no firm D call. Trimming shortened V by 7 bases and J by 6 bases, and 9 bases separated the two germline ends. The CDR3 consists of 12 residues. From germline, CDR1 is MDHEN and CDR2 SYDVKM. The CDR3 DNA reads as TGTGCCAGCAATCTAAATGCCGGGGAGCTGTTTTTT. It yields the protein CASNLNAGELFF. The whole variable domain, filled in from reference TRBV28 and TRBJ2-2, reads DVKVTQSSRYLVKRTGEKVFLECVQDMDHENMFWYRQDPGLGLRLIYFSYDVKMKEKGDIPEGYSVSREKKERFSLILESASTNQTSMYLCASNLNAGELFFGEGSRLTVL.

CDR3 sequence: CASSQAGTEAFF. The CDR3 coding sequence is TGCGCCAGCAGCCAAGCGGGGACTGAAGCTTTCTTT. V and J are TRBV4-3 and TRBJ1-1; D is uncertain. V lost 1 base and J lost 5, with 5 bases in between. Germline V gene data show CDR1 as LGHNA and CDR2 as YSLEER. This CDR3 contains 12 residues.

This clonotype has only a few counts. CDR3 coding DNA: TGCGCCAGCAGCCAAGATTGGGTTACCCGGGACAGGGACTACATCACTCTCGAGCAGTACTTC. Translation gives CASSQDWVTRDRDYITLEQYF. This chain joins TRBV4-3 and TRBJ2-7, with TRBD1 identical over 9 bases. Germline CDR1 LGHNA, CDR2 YSLEER. The CDR3 spans 21 residues. V shed 0 bases, J shed 6 bases, and the junction held 24 bases outside the gene matches.

This clonotype was recorded many times. The rearrangement links TRBV4-3 to TRBJ2-1; D not certain. Germline V gene sequence: CDR1 LGHNA, CDR2 YSLEER. V was clipped by 1 base and J by 4 bases, with 11 bases between them. This CDR3 is 15 amino acids long. The CDR3 coding sequence is TGCGCCAGCAGCCAAGGCCCGGACCGATACAATGAGCAGTTCTTC. Protein: CASSQGPDRYNEQFF.

The chain links TRBV7-3 to TRBJ2-1; D is perhaps TRBD1 (5 bases). This CDR3 has 15 residues. V was cut by 1 base and J by 1 base, with 8 bases left in between. Germline V gene sequence: CDR1 SGHTA, CDR2 FQGTGA. CDR3 region: CASSLIDSSYNEQFF. Here the CDR3 DNA reads TGTGCCAGCAGCTTAATCGACAGTTCCTACAATGAGCAGTTCTTC.

This clonotype was seen a handful of times. The V and J genes are TRBV7-9 and TRBJ2-1; 11 nucleotides align to TRBD2. Germline V gene data show CDR1 as SEHNR and CDR2 as FQNEAQ (reference sequence). Trimming at V came to 5 bases and at J to 0 bases, leaving 3 bases not matched to a gene. The length of the CDR3 is 16 residues. CDR3 protein: CASSMTSGISYNEQFF. CDR3 nucleotides: TGTGCCAGCAGCATGACTAGCGGGATCTCCTACAATGAGCAGTTCTTC.

The chain is built from TRBV10-3 and TRBJ2-5; 10 bases agree with TRBD2. Losses at the gene ends were 3 bases for V and 5 bases for J; bases not matched to a gene: 9. The CDR3 totals 16 residues. The germline CDR1 and CDR2 sequences are ENHRY and SYGVKD. CDR3 protein: CAISEGLAGDGETQYF. DNA of the CDR3: TGTGCCATCAGTGAAGGGCTAGCGGGAGACGGTGAGACCCAGTACTTC.

The chain combines TRBV4-3 with TRBJ2-1; 9 bases are a match to TRBD2. CDR3 length: 17 amino acids. The J segment lost 11 bases and the V segment lost 0 bases, leaving 14 bases of the junction unmatched. Germline CDR1 LGHNA, CDR2 YSLEER. The CDR3 spells CASSQDSLAGTRRKQFF. DNA for the CDR3: TGCGCCAGCAGCCAAGATAGTCTAGCGGGGACCCGAAGGAAGCAGTTCTTC.